The 18 T cell receptor beta chains in this list originate from one sample, sequenced in a study of Ad26.COV2.S vaccination and SARS-CoV-2 variants. Only in-frame clones appear in the TCRdb table, and some are missing; sequencing was by immunoSEQ multiplex PCR. The sample has roughly 140,000 clones, roughly 88% seen once. This specimen was peripheral blood, taken after recovery from COVID-19. The receptors shown here come from a human donor who had recovered from COVID-19.

This chain uses TRBV6-6 with TRBJ1-1, with a tentative D call TRBD1 (6 bases). Trimming took 5 bases from V and 2 from J, leaving 9 bases between them. Germline values: CDR1 MNHNY, CDR2 SVGAGI (reference sequence). This CDR3 contains 13 residues. The CDR3 loop reads CASSGRGNTEAFF. The CDR3 nucleotides are TGTGCCAGCAGTGGCAGGGGAAACACTGAAGCTTTCTTT.

This chain links TRBV28 with TRBJ2-5; D possibly corresponds to TRBD2 (6 bases). The CDR3 totals 16 residues. Trimming removed 5 bases from V and 2 bases from J, with 18 bases in between. Germline V lookup: CDR1 MDHEN, CDR2 SYDVKM. The CDR3 bases are TGTGCCAGCAGTCCCGCAATCCGTAGCGGACAAGAGACCCAGTACTTC. It specifies CASSPAIRSGQETQYF.

The CDR3 reads CASSQDLPPSYEQYF. The DNA for the CDR3 is TGTGCCAGCAGCCAAGATCTCCCCCCTTCCTACGAGCAGTACTTC. The chain links TRBV14 to TRBJ2-7; D gene ambiguous. This CDR3 region has 15 residues. The V and J ends lost 0 bases and 1 base respectively, with 10 bases between them. Per germline, CDR1 SGHDN and CDR2 FVKESK.

The chain has TRBV2 and TRBJ2-4; 7 bases are shared with TRBD1. The CDR3 runs 16 residues. V shed 7 bases and J 0 bases; nucleotides not matched to a gene: 9. The germline gives CDR1 SNHLY, CDR2 FYNNEI. CDR3 in DNA: TGTGCCAGCAATGGGGACAGATCCTTAGCCAAAAACATTCAGTACTTC. This translates into CASNGDRSLAKNIQYF.

This chain links TRBV2 with TRBJ2-3; tentatively, D is TRBD2 (5 bases). With 4 bases removed from V and 2 bases from J, the gap between germline ends came to 16 bases. CDR3 length: 16 residues. Looked up from germline, CDR1 is SNHLY and CDR2 is FYNNEI. CDR3 loop: CASSAIGGGITDTQYF. The DNA of the CDR3 is TGTGCCAGCAGTGCAATCGGAGGTGGTATCACAGATACGCAGTATTTT. The full variable domain, its missing parts supplied by reference TRBV2 and TRBJ2-3, is EPEVTQTPSHQVTQMGQEVILRCVPISNHLYFYWYRQILGQKVEFLVSFYNNEISEKSEIFDDQFSVERPDGSNFTLKIRSTKLEDSAMYFCASSAIGGGITDTQYFGPGTRLTVL.

This chain links TRBV10-1 with TRBJ2-2; D might be TRBD1 (6 bases). This CDR3 has 18 residues. V lost 2 bases, J lost 7 bases, and 23 bases lay in between. Germline V gives CDR1 WNHNN, CDR2 SYGVQD (reference sequence). CDR3 protein: CASSEVWGPSTNVGELFF. CDR3 DNA: TGCGCCAGCAGTGAGGTATGGGGGCCAAGCACCAACGTCGGGGAGCTGTTTTTT.

V gene TRBV27 combines with J gene TRBJ2-1; 9 nucleotides line up with TRBD1. V lost 2 bases to trimming and J lost 7 bases; unmatched junction nucleotides: 6. Germline-derived CDR1 and CDR2 are MNHEY and SMNVEV (reference sequence). The CDR3 spans 15 residues. The CDR3 is CASSLLGTGQNEQFF. The CDR3 bases are TGTGCCAGCAGTTTACTCGGGACAGGGCAAAATGAGCAGTTCTTC.

V usage is TRBV10-3 and J usage is TRBJ1-2; TRBD1 aligns across 8 bases. The V and J ends lost 0 bases and 4 bases, in that order; junction bases with no gene match: 7. The CDR3 has 16 residues. Germline V gene data show CDR1 as ENHRY and CDR2 as SYGVKD. The CDR3: CAISESGQGISYGYTF. CDR3 nucleotides: TGTGCCATCAGTGAGTCCGGACAGGGAATTTCCTATGGCTACACCTTC.

V and J are TRBV19 and TRBJ2-7; the match to TRBD2 covers 13 bases. Germline loops: CDR1 LNHDA, CDR2 SQIVND (reference sequence). The V segment lost 8 bases and the J segment 5 bases; nucleotides outside the gene matches: 9. The CDR3 is 15 residues long. CDR3 loop: CASFGLAGVSHEQYF. The CDR3 nucleotides read TGTGCCAGTTTTGGACTAGCGGGGGTGTCGCACGAGCAGTACTTC.

The chain recombines TRBV27 with TRBJ2-7; possible D gene TRBD1, 5 bases. The CDR3 runs to 14 residues. Germline CDR1 is MNHEY and CDR2 is SMNVEV (reference sequence). V was shortened by 5 bases and J by 4 bases, with 15 bases between the two germline ends. The CDR3 is CASSPTGSIYEQYF. DNA for the CDR3: TGTGCCAGCAGTCCTACAGGTTCCATTTACGAGCAGTACTTC.

The rearrangement links TRBV30 to TRBJ1-4; D perhaps matches TRBD1 (5 bases). CDR3 length: 14 residues. The V gene's germline CDR1 is GTSNPN and CDR2 SVGIG (reference sequence). Trimming pared 2 bases from V and 3 bases from J, leaving 10 bases between. The CDR3 here is CAWSFGAANEKLFF. As DNA, the CDR3 is TGTGCCTGGAGTTTCGGGGCGGCTAATGAAAAACTGTTTTTT.

V gene TRBV9 combines with J gene TRBJ1-1; 8 bases agree with TRBD1. The germline gives CDR1 SGDLS, CDR2 YYNGEE. The CDR3 sequence is 14 residues long. The J segment lost 1 base and the V segment lost 5 bases, leaving 4 bases of the junction unmatched. The CDR3 here is CASREGQENTEAFF. The DNA for the CDR3 is TGTGCCAGCAGGGAGGGACAGGAGAACACTGAAGCTTTCTTT.

The chain couples TRBV4-1 to TRBJ1-6; D ambiguous. The germline gives CDR1 MGHRA, CDR2 YSYEKL. The V and J ends lost 0 bases and 6 bases respectively, with 18 bases between them. The CDR3 has 18 residues. This CDR3 is CASSQDLPAGEANSPLHF. In DNA form, the CDR3 reads TGCGCCAGCAGCCAAGATTTACCAGCCGGGGAGGCTAATTCACCCCTCCACTTT.

This sequence joins TRBV2 and TRBJ1-2; 10 nucleotides match TRBD1. The CDR3 spans 14 residues. The V gene end was trimmed by 5 bases and the J gene end by 4 bases; junction bases not matched to a gene: 4. Germline V CDR1 and CDR2: SNHLY, FYNNEI. CDR3 sequence (DNA): TGTGCCAGCAGTAGACAGGGGGCGCGCTATGGCTACACCTTC. Amino acids: CASSRQGARYGYTF.

The chain uses TRBV6-6 and TRBJ1-1; the match to TRBD1 covers 7 bases. Germline CDR1 MNHNY, CDR2 SVGAGI (reference sequence). The CDR3 has 15 residues. The V and J ends lost 7 bases and 6 bases, in that order; junction bases with no gene match: 14. The CDR3 sequence: CASTSRQGLKSEAFF. CDR3 sequence (DNA): TGTGCCAGCACATCCCGACAGGGCCTTAAGTCTGAAGCTTTCTTT.

V usage is TRBV27 and J usage is TRBJ1-2, with D unresolved. In germline, CDR1 is MNHEY, CDR2 SMNVEV (reference sequence). The CDR3 loop spans 13 amino acids. The germline V and J ends were trimmed by 2 bases and 4 bases, with 8 bases remaining between them. CDR3 protein: CASSLGRLYGYTF. CDR3 nucleotides: TGTGCCAGCAGTTTAGGGCGGCTCTATGGCTACACCTTC.

The rearrangement links TRBV6-5 to TRBJ1-6; D is possibly TRBD1 (5 bases). Trimming left V 4 bases short and J 2 bases short, with 6 bases between. Per the germline V gene, CDR1 is MNHEY and CDR2 is SVGAGI. The CDR3 is 14 residues long. The CDR3 here is CASSSGPYNSPLHF. The CDR3, as DNA: TGTGCCAGCAGTTCAGGGCCCTATAATTCACCCCTCCACTTT.

The chain employs TRBV7-2 and TRBJ1-3, with D possibly being TRBD1 (6 bases). CDR3 length: 15 residues. Trimming pared 2 bases from V and 0 bases from J, leaving 8 bases between. Per the germline V gene, CDR1 is SGHTA and CDR2 is FQGNSA. CDR3 loop: CASSLYRDSGNTIYF. The CDR3, as DNA: TGTGCCAGCAGCTTATACAGGGACTCTGGAAACACCATATATTTT.